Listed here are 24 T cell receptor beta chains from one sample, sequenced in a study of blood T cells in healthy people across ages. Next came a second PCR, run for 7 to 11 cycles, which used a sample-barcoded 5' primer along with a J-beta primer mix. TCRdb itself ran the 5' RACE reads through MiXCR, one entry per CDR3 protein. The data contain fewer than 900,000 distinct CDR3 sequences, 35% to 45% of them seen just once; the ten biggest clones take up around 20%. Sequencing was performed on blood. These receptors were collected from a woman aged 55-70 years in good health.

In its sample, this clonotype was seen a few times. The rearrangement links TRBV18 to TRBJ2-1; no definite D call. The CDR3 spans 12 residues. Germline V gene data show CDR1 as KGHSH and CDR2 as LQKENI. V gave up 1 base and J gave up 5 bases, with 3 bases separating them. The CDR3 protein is CASSPQHNEQFF. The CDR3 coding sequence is TGTGCCAGCTCACCACAGCACAATGAGCAGTTCTTC.

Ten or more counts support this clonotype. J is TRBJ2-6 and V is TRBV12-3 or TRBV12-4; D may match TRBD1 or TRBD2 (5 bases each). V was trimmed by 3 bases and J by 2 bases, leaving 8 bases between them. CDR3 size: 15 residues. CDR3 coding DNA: TGTGCCAGCAGTTTTTGGGGGACTGGGGCCAACGTCCTGACTTTC. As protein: CASSFWGTGANVLTF.

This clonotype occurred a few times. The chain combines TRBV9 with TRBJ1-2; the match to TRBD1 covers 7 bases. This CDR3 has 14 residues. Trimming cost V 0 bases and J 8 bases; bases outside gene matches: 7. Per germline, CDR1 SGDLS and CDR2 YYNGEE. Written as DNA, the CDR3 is TGTGCCAGCAGCGTAGCCCCCGACAGGGACGGCTACACCTTC. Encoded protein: CASSVAPDRDGYTF.

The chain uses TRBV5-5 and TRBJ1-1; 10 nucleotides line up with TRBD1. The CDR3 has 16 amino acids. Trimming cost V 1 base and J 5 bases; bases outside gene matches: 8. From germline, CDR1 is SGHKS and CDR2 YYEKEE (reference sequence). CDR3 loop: CASSLRRQGAGTEAFF. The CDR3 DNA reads TGTGCCAGCAGCTTGAGACGACAGGGGGCGGGGACTGAAGCTTTCTTT.

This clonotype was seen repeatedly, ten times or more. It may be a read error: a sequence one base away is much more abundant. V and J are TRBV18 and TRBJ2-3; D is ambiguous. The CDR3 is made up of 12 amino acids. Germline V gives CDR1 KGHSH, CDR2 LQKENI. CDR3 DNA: TGTGCCAGCGCACCGACCGCAGATACGCAGTATTTT. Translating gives CASAPTADTQYF.

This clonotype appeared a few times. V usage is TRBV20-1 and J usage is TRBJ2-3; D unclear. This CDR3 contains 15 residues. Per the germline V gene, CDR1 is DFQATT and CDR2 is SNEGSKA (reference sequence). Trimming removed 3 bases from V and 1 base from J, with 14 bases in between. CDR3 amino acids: CSARADKAGTDTQYF. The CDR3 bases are TGCAGTGCTAGGGCTGATAAAGCAGGCACAGATACGCAGTATTTT.

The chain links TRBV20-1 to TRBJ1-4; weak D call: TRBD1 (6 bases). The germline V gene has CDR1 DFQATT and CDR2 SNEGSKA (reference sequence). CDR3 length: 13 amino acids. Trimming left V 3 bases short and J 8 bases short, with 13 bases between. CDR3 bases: TGCAGTGCTAGTCGGGGGGCTCAGGAAAAACTGTTTTTT. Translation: CSASRGAQEKLFF.

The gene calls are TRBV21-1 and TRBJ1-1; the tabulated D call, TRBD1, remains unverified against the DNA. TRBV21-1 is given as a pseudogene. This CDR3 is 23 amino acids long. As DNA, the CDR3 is TGTGCCAGCAGCAAAGCGCCGTCACCTAAATCCGGGGCCAAGGGGCCTATGAACACTGAAGCTTTCTTT. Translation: CASSKAPSPKSGAKGPMNTEAFF.

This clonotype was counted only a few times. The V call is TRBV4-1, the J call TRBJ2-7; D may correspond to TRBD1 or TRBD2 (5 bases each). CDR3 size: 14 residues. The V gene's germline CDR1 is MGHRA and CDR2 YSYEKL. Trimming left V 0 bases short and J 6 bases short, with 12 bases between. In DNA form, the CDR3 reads TGCGCCAGCAGCCAAGAGGGGGTTCAAGCCGAGCAGTACTTC. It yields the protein CASSQEGVQAEQYF.

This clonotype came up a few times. CDR3 DNA sequence: TGTGCCAGCAGTTACCCGGCCGGGACCGCCTACAATGAGCAGTTCTTC. Amino acid sequence: CASSYPAGTAYNEQFF. The chain recombines TRBV6-2 or TRBV6-3 with TRBJ2-1; possibly TRBD1 or TRBD2 for D (5 bases each). With 2 bases removed from V and 2 bases from J, the gap between germline ends came to 13 bases. This CDR3 comprises 16 residues. In germline, CDR1 is MNHEY, CDR2 SVGEGT.

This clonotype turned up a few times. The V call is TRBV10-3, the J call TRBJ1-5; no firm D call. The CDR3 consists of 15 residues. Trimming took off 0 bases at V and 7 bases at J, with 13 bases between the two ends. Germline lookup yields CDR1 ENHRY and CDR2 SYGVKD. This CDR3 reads CAISESGNGGQPQHF. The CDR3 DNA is TGTGCCATCAGTGAGTCGGGGAACGGCGGGCAGCCCCAGCATTTT.

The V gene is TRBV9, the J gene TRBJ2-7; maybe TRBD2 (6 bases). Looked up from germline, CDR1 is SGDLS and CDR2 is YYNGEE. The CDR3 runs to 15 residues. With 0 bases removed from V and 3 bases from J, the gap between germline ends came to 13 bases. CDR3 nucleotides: TGTGCCAGCAGCGTAGGTGGAGGGAGTGGCTACGAGCAGTACTTC. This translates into CASSVGGGSGYEQYF.

The CDR3 is CASSSIRQGGSYGQYF. DNA of the CDR3: TGTGCCAGCTCATCGATTAGACAGGGGGGTTCCTACGGGCAGTACTTC. This chain uses TRBV18 with TRBJ2-5; TRBD1 matches at 9 bases. The CDR3 is made up of 16 amino acids. The V and J ends lost 5 bases and 11 bases, in that order; junction bases with no gene match: 18. Germline V gene lookup returns CDR1 KGHSH and CDR2 LQKENI. The entire variable domain, with the rest obtained from reference TRBV18 and TRBJ2-5, is as follows: NAGVMQNPRHLVRRRGQEARLRCSPMKGHSHVYWYRQLPEEGLKFMVYLQKENIIDESGMPKERFSAEFPKEGPSILRIQQVVRGDSAAYFCASSSIRQGGSYGQYFGPGTRLLVL.

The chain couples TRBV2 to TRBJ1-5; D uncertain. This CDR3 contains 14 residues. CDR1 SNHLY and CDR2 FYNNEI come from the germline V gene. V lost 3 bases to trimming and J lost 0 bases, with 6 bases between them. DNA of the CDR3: TGTGCCAGCAGTGACAGTTATAGCAATCAGCCCCAGCATTTT. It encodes CASSDSYSNQPQHF.

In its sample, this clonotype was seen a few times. CDR3 loop: CASRLAGSYNNEQYF. The DNA for the CDR3 is TGCGCCAGCAGATTAGCGGGGAGTTACAACAATGAGCAGTACTTC. V usage is TRBV5-1 and J usage is TRBJ2-7, with TRBD2 matching over 8 bases. The CDR3 covers 15 residues. J gave up 7 bases and V 5 bases, and 14 bases lay outside the gene matches. CDR1 and CDR2 (germline): SGHRS, YFSETQ.

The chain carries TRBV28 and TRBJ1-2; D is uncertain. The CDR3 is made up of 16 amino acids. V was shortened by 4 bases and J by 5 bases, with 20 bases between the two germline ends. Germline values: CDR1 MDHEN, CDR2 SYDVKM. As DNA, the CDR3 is TGTGCCAGCAGTTCTTATATAGGAGACGGGGAATATGGCTACACCTTC. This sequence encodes CASSSYIGDGEYGYTF.

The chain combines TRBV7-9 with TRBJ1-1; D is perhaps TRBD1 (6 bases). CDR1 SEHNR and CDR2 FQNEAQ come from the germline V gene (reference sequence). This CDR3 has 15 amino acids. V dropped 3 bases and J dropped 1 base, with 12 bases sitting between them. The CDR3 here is CASSFTRDTNTEAFF. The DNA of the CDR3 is TGTGCCAGCAGCTTCACCCGGGACACGAACACTGAAGCTTTCTTT.

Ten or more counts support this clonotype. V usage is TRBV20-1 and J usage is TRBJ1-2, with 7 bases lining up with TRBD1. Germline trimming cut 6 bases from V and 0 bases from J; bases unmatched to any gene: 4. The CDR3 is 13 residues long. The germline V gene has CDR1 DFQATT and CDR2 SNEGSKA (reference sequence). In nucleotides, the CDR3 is TGCAGTGCCCGCCAGGGGGCTAACTATGGCTACACCTTC. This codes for CSARQGANYGYTF.

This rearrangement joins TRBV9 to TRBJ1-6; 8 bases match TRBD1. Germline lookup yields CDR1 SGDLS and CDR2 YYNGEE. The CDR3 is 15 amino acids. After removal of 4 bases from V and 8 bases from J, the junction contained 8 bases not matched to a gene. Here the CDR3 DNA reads TGTGCCAGCAGCCCCCGGACAGGGTGGGATTCACCCCTCCACTTT. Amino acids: CASSPRTGWDSPLHF.

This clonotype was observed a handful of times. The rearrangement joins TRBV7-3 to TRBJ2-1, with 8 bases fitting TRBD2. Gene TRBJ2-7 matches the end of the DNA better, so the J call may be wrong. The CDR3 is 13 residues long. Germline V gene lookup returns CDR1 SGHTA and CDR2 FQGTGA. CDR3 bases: TGTGCCAGCAGCCGGACTAGCTACAATGAGCAGTACTTC. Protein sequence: CASSRTSYNEQYF.

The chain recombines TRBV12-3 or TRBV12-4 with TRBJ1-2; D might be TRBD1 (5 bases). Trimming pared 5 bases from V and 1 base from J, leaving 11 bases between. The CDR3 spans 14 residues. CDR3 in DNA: TGTGCCAGCAGTAGCGGACAACTTAACTATGGCTACACCTTC. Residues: CASSSGQLNYGYTF.

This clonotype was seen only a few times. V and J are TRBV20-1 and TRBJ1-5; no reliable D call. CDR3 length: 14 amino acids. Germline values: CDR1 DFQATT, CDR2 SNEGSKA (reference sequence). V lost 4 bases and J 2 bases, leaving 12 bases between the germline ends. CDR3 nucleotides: TGCAGTGCTATTAGCTACCAGGGCAATCAGCCCCAGCATTTT. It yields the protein CSAISYQGNQPQHF.

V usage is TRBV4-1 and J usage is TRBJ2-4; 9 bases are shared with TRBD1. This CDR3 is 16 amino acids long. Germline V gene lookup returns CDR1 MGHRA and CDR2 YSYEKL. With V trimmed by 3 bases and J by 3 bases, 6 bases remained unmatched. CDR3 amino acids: CASSHRDREGKNIQYF. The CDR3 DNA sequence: TGCGCCAGCAGCCACAGGGACAGGGAGGGCAAAAACATTCAGTACTTC.

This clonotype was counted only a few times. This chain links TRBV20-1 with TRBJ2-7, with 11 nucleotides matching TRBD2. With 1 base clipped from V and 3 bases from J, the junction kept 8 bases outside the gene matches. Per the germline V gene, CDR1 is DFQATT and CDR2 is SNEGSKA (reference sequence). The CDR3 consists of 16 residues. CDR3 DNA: TGCAGTGCTAGAGGCCAACTAGCGGGGGAACTCTACGAGCAGTACTTC. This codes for CSARGQLAGELYEQYF.